Presented here are 5 T cell receptor beta chains from one specimen sequenced in a study of cytomegalovirus exposure and HLA in healthy donors. The PCR made use of 60 Vbeta and 13 Jbeta primers. Clones were read by immunoSEQ multiplex PCR, and TCRdb kept only the in-frame ones, dropping some. The sample has approximately 140,000 clones, approximately 84% seen once. Sequencing used PBMCs. These receptors originate from a woman in her late teens or twenties in good health and CMV-seronegative.

This chain uses TRBV15 with TRBJ2-2; 7 nucleotides match TRBD2. CDR3 length equals 16 residues. V trimming: 3 bases; J trimming: 6 bases; junction bases outside the gene matches: 10. Germline-derived CDR1 and CDR2 are LNHNV and YYDKDF (reference sequence). The DNA of the CDR3 is TGTGCCACCAGCAGCGGGAGCGGGAAGTTTTCCGGGGAGCTGTTTTTT. Its translation: CATSSGSGKFSGELFF.

This clone was seen a single time. The gene calls are TRBV5-6 and TRBJ1-3; D remains unclear. The germline V and J ends were trimmed by 4 bases and 2 bases, with 16 bases remaining between them. This CDR3 has 16 residues. Germline loops: CDR1 SGHDT, CDR2 YYEEEE. CDR3 sequence (DNA): TGTGCCAGCAGCGGCGGGCCCCTTGGAGCTGGAAACACCATATATTTT. Translation gives CASSGGPLGAGNTIYF.

This chain connects TRBV7-9 to TRBJ1-1; D may be TRBD1 (6 bases). The CDR3 contains 13 residues. CDR1 SEHNR and CDR2 FQNEAQ come from the germline V gene (reference sequence). Trimming removed 2 bases from V and 11 bases from J, with 15 bases in between. CDR3 coding DNA: TGTGCCAGCAGCTTATCTGGGGGCTGGAGTGCTTTCTTT. Its protein product is CASSLSGGWSAFF.

The CDR3 loop reads CASQRGLGETQYF. In DNA, the CDR3 is TGTGCCAGCCAGCGGGGGCTCGGGGAGACCCAGTACTTC. This chain joins TRBV16 and TRBJ2-5; 8 bases fit TRBD2. This CDR3 comprises 13 residues. The J segment lost 5 bases and the V segment lost 8 bases, leaving 7 bases of the junction unmatched. Germline loops: CDR1 KGHSY, CDR2 FQNENV. The variable domain in full, with the rest retrieved from reference TRBV16 and TRBJ2-5, is GEEVAQTPKHLVRGEGQKAKLYCAPIKGHSYVFWYQQVLKNEFKFLISFQNENVFDETGMPKERFSAKCLPNSPCSLEIQATKLEDSAVYFCASQRGLGETQYFGPGTRLLVL.

As for this clone: At one end the junction does not follow the germline gene, possibly because of a read error. The chain carries TRBV6-7 and TRBJ1-3; 10 bases align to TRBD1. TRBV6-7 is an open reading frame whose function is uncertain. The CDR3 spans 18 residues. The CDR3 nucleotides are TGTGCCATCAGTTACTCTCGGGACAGGGGATCGCTAGGAAACACCATATATTTT. Protein sequence: CAISYSRDRGSLGNTIYF.